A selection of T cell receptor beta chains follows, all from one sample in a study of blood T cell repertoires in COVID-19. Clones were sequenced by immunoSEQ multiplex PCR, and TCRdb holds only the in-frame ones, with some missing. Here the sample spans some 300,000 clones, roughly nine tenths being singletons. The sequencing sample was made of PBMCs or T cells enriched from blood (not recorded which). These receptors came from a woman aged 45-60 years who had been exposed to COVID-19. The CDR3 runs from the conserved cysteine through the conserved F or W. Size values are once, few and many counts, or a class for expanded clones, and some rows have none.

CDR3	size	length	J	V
CASSPKGRGTDTQYF	NA	15	TRBJ2-3	TRBV7-6
CATSPGTVRETQYF	NA	14	TRBJ2-5	TRBV15
CASSDRGGDTEAFF	NA	14	TRBJ1-1	TRBV19
CASSPGQPYGYTF	few	13	TRBJ1-2	TRBV28
CASSPRTGDYGYTF	NA	14	TRBJ1-2	TRBV3-1/TRBV3-2
CASSFTGDRTEAFF	NA	14	TRBJ1-1	TRBV5-8
CASSYPTGMSGNTIYF	NA	16	TRBJ1-3	TRBV7-9
CASTQDPSDYGYTF	once	14	TRBJ1-2	TRBV5-1
CASSPPRPQGADSGYTF	NA	17	TRBJ1-2	TRBV7-9
CASSLTNEQFF	NA	11	TRBJ2-1	TRBV5-4
CASSSLLVTGRIF	NA	13	TRBJ2-1	TRBV6-5